The subject of this entry is one T cell receptor (beta chain). What it binds is unknown. The sample belongs to a study of shared clonotypes between healthy human individuals. The study's findings and limits: Expectations were that clonotype sharing among donors would be affected by sequencing depth.

Assay execution proceeded at the deep level. Sequencing used immunoSEQ multiplex PCR; TCRdb keeps in-frame clones, though not all of them. The data show approximately 720,000 clones, with approximately 90% seen just once and approximately 24% held by the top ten. The naive CD8 fraction comprised CD45RO-negative cells positively selected for CCR7 and excluded terminally differentiated effector memory CD45RA+ cells. This CDR3 contains 13 residues. From germline, CDR1 is SGHVS and CDR2 FQNEAQ. J lost 2 bases, V lost 10 bases, and 8 bases had no gene match. This chain connects TRBV7-8 to TRBJ2-7, with 7 positions matching TRBD1. Input material: naive CD8+ T cells sorted from blood. This TCR came from a man aged 25 to 40 in good health. For the CDR3, the DNA is TGTGCCACCACGGACAGGACGCCCTACGAGCAGTACTTC. This sequence encodes CATTDRTPYEQYF.